What follows is one T cell receptor beta chain and its context. This clonotype was seen repeatedly, ten times or more. There is no known antigen for this receptor. Within one base of it there is no much larger clone, and no base qualities were kept. Moderately to severely active disease, a Clinical Activity Score of at least 3, a NOSPECS grade of at least 4, and a duration under 3 months were present in ophthalmopathy patients. The study excluded patients with uncontrolled infections, other autoimmune diseases, pregnancy or lactation. Clinical symptoms, serum thyroxine and TRAb, thyroid ultrasound, and orbital computed tomography formed the basis for the diagnoses. PBMCs were separated from approximately 9.9 ml of fresh peripheral blood using Ficoll-Paque density gradient centrifugation. Total RNA was extracted with Trizol reagent, and quality was checked on an Agilent 2100 Bioanalyzer. These data are taken from a study of T cells in Graves' hyperthyroidism and ophthalmopathy (dated by TCRdb to the late 2010s). A note on the overall study: Peripheral blood samples were taken at initial diagnosis, before any treatment was given. In addition, the study compared T-cell repertoires in thyroid tissue and in blood from roughly 6 Graves' hyperthyroidism patients. According to the paper, TCR Vbeta CDR3 sequencing was carried out on around 140 peripheral blood samples, which came from fewer than 50 ophthalmopathy, around 75 hyperthyroidism and around 17 progressor patients. To identify TCR V-J signatures that set the groups apart, the researchers used a discovery cohort of 90 to 100 patients, made up of 40 to 45 with Graves' ophthalmopathy and 57 with stable Graves' hyperthyroidism. Prospective prediction of ophthalmopathy was tested in an independent validation cohort consisting of about 19 hyperthyroidism patients and 15 to 17 patients who later progressed to ophthalmopathy. After sampling, hyperthyroidism patients received methimazole starting at 30 mg daily, and ophthalmopathy patients received high-dose intravenous methylprednisolone. The 90 to 100 discovery patients were randomly divided into training and test sets at a 7:3 ratio. What the work shows at the level of the full study, not this receptor alone: In validation, the model predicted progression to ophthalmopathy a median of roughly 6.5 months before onset, with approximately 70% sensitivity and about 72% specificity. A 13 V-J signature model separated ophthalmopathy from stable hyperthyroidism, with over 85% sensitivity and just under 84% specificity in cross-validation and 80%/75% in testing. Sample size was not statistically predetermined, and investigators were not blinded to group allocation. Most expanded thyroid clonotypes (frequency above 0.001) were also found in blood, which suggests that blood repertoires may mirror thyroid immune responses.

TCR beta CDR3 regions were amplified from RNA transcripts. A first-round RT-PCR of the TCR CDR3 used the HTBI primer set with the Qiagen OneStep RT-PCR kit. The libraries were constructed in a second round of multiplex PCR and then size-selected and purified. Paired-end sequencing of the libraries was performed with 100 bp reads on an Illumina HiSeq2000. As for the authors' bioinformatics: SOAPnuke was used to process the raw data, removing reads that contained adapters or uncalled bases, had a mean Phred below 15, or lacked an exact match to the constant primer or identifier. COPE v1.2.5 was used to merge the high-quality paired reads, and each unique nucleotide sequence was defined as a clonotype. Clonotypes were aligned to IMGT TRBV, TRBD and TRBJ reference segments using MiTCR v1.1. Analysis was restricted to V-J combinations with a frequency above 0.0001, which covered 99.2% of repertoires. A TCS score was defined as the ratio of F50 (clonal expansion) to E x V (chaos), with BLOSUM62-based TCRdist applied between CDR3 peptides within each V-J. Welch's t-statistics and random forest reduced roughly 540 V-J features to 13, which were used in a naive Bayes classifier (R e1071). In-frame beta chains were kept once TCRdb had trimmed the public reads at Q25 with fastp and called clones with MiXCR. Rows are unified per CDR3 protein, each entry keeping the most common DNA and genes. TCRdb, not the original authors, processed these V and J calls. The sample table lists around 300,000 distinct CDR3 sequences, roughly 20% of them with a count of one. The top ten clones comprise less than 45% of the sample.

The clonotype originates from a man in his forties or fifties with Graves' ophthalmopathy. Sequencing used blood.

CDR3 reads: CASSYQGGGQPQHF. DNA sequence: TGTGCCAGCAGTTACCAGGGAGGTGGTCAGCCCCAGCATTTT. The rearranged chain carries TRBV28 and TRBJ1-5; TRBD1 is perhaps the D gene, given 5 matching bases. The germline V gene supplies CDR1 MDHEN and CDR2 SYDVKM. The CDR3 spans 14 residues, from the cysteine through the phenylalanine. Only the CDR3 portion is preserved as DNA: 42 bases, with reading frame beginning at the first base. The trim is 4 bases for V and 6 bases for J, with a gap of 13 bases between the germline ends.